This TCR beta chain is from a study of T cell repertoires in cytomegalovirus infection. Study-level points and caveats: In two of eight donors, the top clonotype was HLA-C-restricted CMV-specific.

In the case of this clonotype: Its specificity is unknown.

TCRdb ran MiXCR on the reads and lists one entry per CDR3 protein. This sample yields about 920,000 distinct CDR3 sequences, of which around 32% are seen a single time; about an eighth belongs to the top ten. This CDR3 region has 14 residues. V gave up 7 bases and J gave up 9 bases, with 19 bases separating them. The germline gives CDR1 LNHDA, CDR2 SQIVND (reference sequence). This receptor was identified in a human donor in good health (CMV status not recorded). Some clones in this sample may be carry-over from other donors' samples. The sample here was cultured CD8+ T cells from PBMCs, taken from culture after CMV antigen stimulation. This chain links TRBV19 with TRBJ2-1; a possible D gene is TRBD1 (5 bases). As DNA, the CDR3 is TGTGCCAGTACCCCGGGCAGGGAACTGGGTGAGCAGTTCTTC. It codes for CASTPGRELGEQFF. Full variable domain (remainder filled in from reference TRBV19 and TRBJ2-1): DGGITQSPKYLFRKEGQNVTLSCEQNLNHDAMYWYRQDPGQGLRLIYYSQIVNDFQKGDIAEGYSVSREKKESFPLTVTSAQKNPTAFYLCASTPGRELGEQFFGPGTRLTVL.